This TCR beta chain was identified in a study of T cells in Graves' hyperthyroidism and ophthalmopathy. Across the study: Blood was drawn when the patient was first diagnosed and still untreated.

Worth noting for this clonotype: Antigen unknown.

A Clinical Activity Score of at least 3, a NOSPECS grade of at least 4 and a duration under 3 months were recorded in the ophthalmopathy patients. TCR beta CDR3 region amplification was performed from RNA transcripts. Initially, a first-round RT-PCR of the TCR CDR3 employed the HTBI primer set. TCRdb passed the multiplex PCR reads through MiXCR, listing each CDR3 protein once. Of around 350,000 distinct CDR3 sequences listed, approximately 14% are singletons. The study's findings and limits: In the analysis, a 13 V-J model separated ophthalmopathy from stable hyperthyroidism.

This CDR3 contains 16 residues. The V and J ends lost 0 bases and 5 bases respectively, with 14 bases between them. Germline-derived CDR1 and CDR2 are SGHRS and YFSETQ. This chain links TRBV5-1 with TRBJ2-2; D call uncertain. The TCR originated in a woman in her fifties or sixties with Graves' ophthalmopathy. Sequencing was done on a sample of blood. CDR3 DNA: TGCGCCAGCAGCTTGGGAGTGATGACCCGGACCGGGGAGCTGTTTTTT. Protein product: CASSLGVMTRTGELFF.